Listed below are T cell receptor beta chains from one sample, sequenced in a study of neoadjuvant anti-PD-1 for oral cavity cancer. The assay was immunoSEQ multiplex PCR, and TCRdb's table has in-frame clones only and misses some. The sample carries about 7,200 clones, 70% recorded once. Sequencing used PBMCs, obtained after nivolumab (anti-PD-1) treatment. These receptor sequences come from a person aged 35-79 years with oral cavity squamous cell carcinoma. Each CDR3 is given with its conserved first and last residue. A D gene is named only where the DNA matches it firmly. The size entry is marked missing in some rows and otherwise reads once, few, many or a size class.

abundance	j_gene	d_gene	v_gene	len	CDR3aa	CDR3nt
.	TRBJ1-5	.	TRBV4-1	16	CASSQVYTLAEQPQHF	TGCGCCAGCAGCCAAGTCTATACTTTGGCCGAGCAGCCCCAGCATTTT
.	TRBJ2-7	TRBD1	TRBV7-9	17	CASSPITGDHFVKEQYF	TGTGCCAGCAGCCCAATCACAGGGGACCACTTTGTTAAAGAGCAGTACTTC
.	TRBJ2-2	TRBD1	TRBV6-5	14	CASNKQGAPGELFF	TGTGCCAGCAATAAACAGGGGGCCCCCGGGGAGCTGTTTTTT
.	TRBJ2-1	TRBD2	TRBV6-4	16	CASSAVPGSGGNEQFF	TGTGCCAGCAGTGCCGTCCCGGGTAGCGGGGGTAATGAGCAGTTCTTC
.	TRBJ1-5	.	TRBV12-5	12	CASGLPNQPQHF	TGTGCTAGTGGTCTACCCAATCAGCCCCAGCATTTT
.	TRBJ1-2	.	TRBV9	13	CASSVGQNYGYTF	TGTGCCAGCAGCGTAGGACAGAACTATGGCTACACCTTC
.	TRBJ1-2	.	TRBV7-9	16	CASSVHTAREDYGYTF	TGTGCCAGCAGCGTGCATACGGCCAGGGAGGACTATGGCTACACCTTC
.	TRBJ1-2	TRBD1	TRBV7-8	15	CASSSRTGGNYGYTF	TGTGCCAGCAGCTCCCGGACAGGGGGCAACTATGGCTACACCTTC
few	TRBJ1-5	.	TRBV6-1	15	CASSNGAHGNQPQHF	TGTGCCAGCAGTAATGGGGCTCACGGCAATCAGCCCCAGCATTTT
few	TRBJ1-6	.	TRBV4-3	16	CASSRGPAGEYSPLHF	TGCGCCAGCAGCCGGGGACCGGCCGGGGAATATTCACCCCTCCACTTT
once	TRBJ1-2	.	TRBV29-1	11	CSAEDSYGYTF	TGCAGCGCCGAGGACAGCTATGGCTACACCTTC
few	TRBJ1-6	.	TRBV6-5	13	CASTYSADSPLHF	TGTGCCAGCACTTACAGCGCGGATTCACCCCTCCACTTT
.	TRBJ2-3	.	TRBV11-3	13	CASSLMAGDTQYF	TGTGCCAGCAGCTTAATGGCGGGAGATACGCAGTATTTT
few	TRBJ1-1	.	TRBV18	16	CASSLDRAVTNTEAFF	TGTGCCAGCTCACTGGATAGGGCTGTCACCAACACTGAAGCTTTCTTT
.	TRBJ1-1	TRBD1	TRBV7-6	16	CASGQGVLWLNTEAFF	TGTGCCAGCGGGCAGGGGGTCCTTTGGCTGAACACTGAAGCTTTCTTT
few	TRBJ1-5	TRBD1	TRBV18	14	CASSSQGAGQPQHF	TGTGCCAGCTCGTCACAGGGGGCCGGACAGCCCCAGCATTTT
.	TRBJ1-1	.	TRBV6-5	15	CASSSPQRGYTEAFF	TGTGCCAGCAGTTCCCCCCAAAGGGGTTACACTGAAGCTTTCTTT
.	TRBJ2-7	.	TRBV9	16	CASSARAAGHSYEQYF	TGTGCCAGCAGCGCCCGGGCGGCAGGCCACTCCTACGAGCAGTACTTC
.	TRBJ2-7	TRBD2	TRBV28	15	CASSFSSGGTYEQYF	TGTGCCAGCAGTTTTTCTAGCGGGGGTACCTACGAGCAGTACTTC
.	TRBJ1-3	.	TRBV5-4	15	CASSWGGRERNTIYF	TGTGCCAGCAGCTGGGGGGGCAGGGAAAGAAACACCATATATTTT